This T cell receptor (beta chain) was captured in a study of blood T cell repertoires in COVID-19. About the research overall: Samples representing acute and convalescent COVID-19 were sourced from the United States, Italy and Spain.

The junction had 6 bases not matched to a gene; V was cut back by 7 bases and J by 7 bases. The CDR3 contains 12 residues. The germline gives CDR1 MDHEN, CDR2 SYDVKM. Assay used: immunoSEQ multiplex PCR; TCRdb lists only in-frame clones, some missing. The data contain about 50,000 clones, 85% to 90% of them seen just once; the ten biggest clones take up about 5%. This receptor was taken from a man aged 35 to 55 with active COVID-19. The chain recombines TRBV28 with TRBJ1-2; 7 positions agree with TRBD1. The specimen was peripheral blood. Written as DNA, the CDR3 is TGTGCCAGCACTACTTCAGGGGGTGGCTACACCTTC. Amino acid sequence: CASTTSGGGYTF.